This T cell receptor beta chain appears in the sequencing data of a study of blood T cell repertoires in COVID-19. Study information: The samples span acute and convalescent COVID-19 from the United States, Italy and Spain. T cells, B-cell-depleted T cells, or PBMCs provided the cDNA or gDNA that served as material.

In the original workflow: Reference gene primer amplification gave estimated nucleated cell counts. Sequencing was performed with immunoSEQ multiplex PCR; in TCRdb, only in-frame clones are kept and a portion is missing. D and trimming were read from the DNA, whereas the V and J calls and clone size are those reported in that table. Altogether about 440,000 clones are present, about 90% being singletons, with the ten largest covering about 2.1%. Assignments of participants to cohorts depended upon their own reported clinical history. The sample taken for sequencing was PBMCs or T cells enriched from blood (not recorded which). The clonotype was recovered from a young woman with acute COVID-19.

The CDR3 loop reads CASRETDYGYTF. CDR3 nucleotide sequence: TGCGCCAGCAGGGAGACGGATTATGGCTACACCTTC. The chain joins TRBV5-1 to TRBJ1-2; D remains unclear. Germline CDR1 reads SGHRS; CDR2 reads YFSETQ. V dropped 5 bases and J dropped 5 bases, with 10 bases sitting between them. The CDR3 has 12 amino acids.